These T cell receptor beta chains were read from a single sample in a study of technical replicates of blood from a few donors. The repertoire was sequenced with immunoSEQ multiplex PCR; TCRdb's copy has only in-frame clones and lacks some. The sample contains 65,000 to 85,000 clones, just under 95% of which appear only once. The sample comprised T cells isolated from PBMCs. The receptors come from a human donor in good health. Both conserved end residues are part of each CDR3. D genes are given only for firm matches. Expanded clones get a size class; other rows say once, few or many, or leave the size out.

D gene,clone size,CDR3 length,V gene,J gene,CDR3 protein,CDR3 DNA
.,.,12,TRBV6-6,TRBJ2-1,CASSPKQNFLFF,TGTGCCAGCTCTCCAAAACAGAACTTTTTGTTCTTC
.,.,16,TRBV11-2,TRBJ2-2,CASSLGGNENTGELFF,TGTGCCAGCAGCTTAGGAGGGAACGAGAACACCGGGGAGCTGTTTTTT
.,.,15,TRBV25-1,TRBJ1-4,CASSSRTAPNEKLFF,TGTGCCAGCAGTTCCCGGACAGCTCCTAATGAAAAACTGTTTTTT
TRBD1,.,15,TRBV5-6,TRBJ2-1,CASSFLGTGDNEQFF,TGTGCCAGCAGCTTCCTCGGGACAGGGGACAATGAGCAGTTCTTC
.,.,13,TRBV30,TRBJ1-1,CAWGENRNTEAFF,TGTGCCTGGGGGGAGAATAGGAACACTGAAGCTTTCTTT
TRBD2,.,16,TRBV14,TRBJ2-3,CASSQGLAGRTDTQYF,TGTGCCAGCAGCCAAGGACTAGCGGGCCGGACAGATACGCAGTATTTT
.,.,14,TRBV27,TRBJ2-5,CASSLSGEAETQYF,TGTGCCAGCAGTTTATCCGGGGAGGCTGAGACCCAGTACTTC
.,.,18,TRBV27,TRBJ2-6,CASSLWQGLISGANVLTF,TGTGCCAGCAGTTTATGGCAGGGCTTAATCTCTGGGGCCAACGTCCTGACTTTC
TRBD2,few,16,TRBV7-2,TRBJ2-3,CASTRGILAGTDTQYF,TGTGCCAGCACGCGAGGAATACTAGCGGGCACAGATACGCAGTATTTT
.,.,14,TRBV30,TRBJ2-1,CAWSVLGKGAEQFF,TGTGCCTGGAGTGTACTGGGAAAGGGAGCCGAGCAGTTCTTC
TRBD2,few,16,TRBV5-1,TRBJ2-2,CASSGTSGENTGELFF,TGCGCCAGCAGCGGGACTAGCGGGGAGAACACCGGGGAGCTGTTTTTT
.,.,13,TRBV6-1,TRBJ1-5,CASRTDYNQPQHF,TGTGCCAGCAGGACAGATTATAATCAGCCCCAGCATTTT
.,.,11,TRBV6-1,TRBJ2-5,CATRAAETQYF,TGTGCCACCAGGGCGGCGGAGACCCAGTACTTC
TRBD1,.,16,TRBV27,TRBJ1-5,CASSSSDRGGNQPQHF,TGTGCCAGCAGTAGTTCTGACAGGGGTGGCAATCAGCCCCAGCATTTT